This T cell receptor beta chain was profiled in a study of blood T cells in healthy people across ages. Donor samples were obtained from healthy Caucasian individuals from Russia, aged about 6 to 95. A second roughly 6 to 11 cycle PCR used barcoded and J-beta primers. TCRdb analysed the 5' RACE reads with MiXCR anew, one entry per CDR3 protein. The table shows roughly 700,000 distinct CDR3 sequences, with 20% to 25% occurring only once. This clonotype turned up a few times. This CDR3 is 15 amino acids long. Germline values: CDR1 LGHDT, CDR2 YNNKEL (reference sequence). V was cut by 1 base and J by 4 bases, with 12 bases left in between. Another study also made use of these data, one on T cells of mothers and their children.

The TCR originated in a boy aged 5-17 years in good health. The specimen was blood. The chain couples TRBV3-1 to TRBJ2-3; D is undetermined. CDR3: CASSQGSGAADTQYF. The CDR3 coding sequence is TGTGCCAGCAGCCAAGGCTCAGGTGCGGCAGATACGCAGTATTTT.